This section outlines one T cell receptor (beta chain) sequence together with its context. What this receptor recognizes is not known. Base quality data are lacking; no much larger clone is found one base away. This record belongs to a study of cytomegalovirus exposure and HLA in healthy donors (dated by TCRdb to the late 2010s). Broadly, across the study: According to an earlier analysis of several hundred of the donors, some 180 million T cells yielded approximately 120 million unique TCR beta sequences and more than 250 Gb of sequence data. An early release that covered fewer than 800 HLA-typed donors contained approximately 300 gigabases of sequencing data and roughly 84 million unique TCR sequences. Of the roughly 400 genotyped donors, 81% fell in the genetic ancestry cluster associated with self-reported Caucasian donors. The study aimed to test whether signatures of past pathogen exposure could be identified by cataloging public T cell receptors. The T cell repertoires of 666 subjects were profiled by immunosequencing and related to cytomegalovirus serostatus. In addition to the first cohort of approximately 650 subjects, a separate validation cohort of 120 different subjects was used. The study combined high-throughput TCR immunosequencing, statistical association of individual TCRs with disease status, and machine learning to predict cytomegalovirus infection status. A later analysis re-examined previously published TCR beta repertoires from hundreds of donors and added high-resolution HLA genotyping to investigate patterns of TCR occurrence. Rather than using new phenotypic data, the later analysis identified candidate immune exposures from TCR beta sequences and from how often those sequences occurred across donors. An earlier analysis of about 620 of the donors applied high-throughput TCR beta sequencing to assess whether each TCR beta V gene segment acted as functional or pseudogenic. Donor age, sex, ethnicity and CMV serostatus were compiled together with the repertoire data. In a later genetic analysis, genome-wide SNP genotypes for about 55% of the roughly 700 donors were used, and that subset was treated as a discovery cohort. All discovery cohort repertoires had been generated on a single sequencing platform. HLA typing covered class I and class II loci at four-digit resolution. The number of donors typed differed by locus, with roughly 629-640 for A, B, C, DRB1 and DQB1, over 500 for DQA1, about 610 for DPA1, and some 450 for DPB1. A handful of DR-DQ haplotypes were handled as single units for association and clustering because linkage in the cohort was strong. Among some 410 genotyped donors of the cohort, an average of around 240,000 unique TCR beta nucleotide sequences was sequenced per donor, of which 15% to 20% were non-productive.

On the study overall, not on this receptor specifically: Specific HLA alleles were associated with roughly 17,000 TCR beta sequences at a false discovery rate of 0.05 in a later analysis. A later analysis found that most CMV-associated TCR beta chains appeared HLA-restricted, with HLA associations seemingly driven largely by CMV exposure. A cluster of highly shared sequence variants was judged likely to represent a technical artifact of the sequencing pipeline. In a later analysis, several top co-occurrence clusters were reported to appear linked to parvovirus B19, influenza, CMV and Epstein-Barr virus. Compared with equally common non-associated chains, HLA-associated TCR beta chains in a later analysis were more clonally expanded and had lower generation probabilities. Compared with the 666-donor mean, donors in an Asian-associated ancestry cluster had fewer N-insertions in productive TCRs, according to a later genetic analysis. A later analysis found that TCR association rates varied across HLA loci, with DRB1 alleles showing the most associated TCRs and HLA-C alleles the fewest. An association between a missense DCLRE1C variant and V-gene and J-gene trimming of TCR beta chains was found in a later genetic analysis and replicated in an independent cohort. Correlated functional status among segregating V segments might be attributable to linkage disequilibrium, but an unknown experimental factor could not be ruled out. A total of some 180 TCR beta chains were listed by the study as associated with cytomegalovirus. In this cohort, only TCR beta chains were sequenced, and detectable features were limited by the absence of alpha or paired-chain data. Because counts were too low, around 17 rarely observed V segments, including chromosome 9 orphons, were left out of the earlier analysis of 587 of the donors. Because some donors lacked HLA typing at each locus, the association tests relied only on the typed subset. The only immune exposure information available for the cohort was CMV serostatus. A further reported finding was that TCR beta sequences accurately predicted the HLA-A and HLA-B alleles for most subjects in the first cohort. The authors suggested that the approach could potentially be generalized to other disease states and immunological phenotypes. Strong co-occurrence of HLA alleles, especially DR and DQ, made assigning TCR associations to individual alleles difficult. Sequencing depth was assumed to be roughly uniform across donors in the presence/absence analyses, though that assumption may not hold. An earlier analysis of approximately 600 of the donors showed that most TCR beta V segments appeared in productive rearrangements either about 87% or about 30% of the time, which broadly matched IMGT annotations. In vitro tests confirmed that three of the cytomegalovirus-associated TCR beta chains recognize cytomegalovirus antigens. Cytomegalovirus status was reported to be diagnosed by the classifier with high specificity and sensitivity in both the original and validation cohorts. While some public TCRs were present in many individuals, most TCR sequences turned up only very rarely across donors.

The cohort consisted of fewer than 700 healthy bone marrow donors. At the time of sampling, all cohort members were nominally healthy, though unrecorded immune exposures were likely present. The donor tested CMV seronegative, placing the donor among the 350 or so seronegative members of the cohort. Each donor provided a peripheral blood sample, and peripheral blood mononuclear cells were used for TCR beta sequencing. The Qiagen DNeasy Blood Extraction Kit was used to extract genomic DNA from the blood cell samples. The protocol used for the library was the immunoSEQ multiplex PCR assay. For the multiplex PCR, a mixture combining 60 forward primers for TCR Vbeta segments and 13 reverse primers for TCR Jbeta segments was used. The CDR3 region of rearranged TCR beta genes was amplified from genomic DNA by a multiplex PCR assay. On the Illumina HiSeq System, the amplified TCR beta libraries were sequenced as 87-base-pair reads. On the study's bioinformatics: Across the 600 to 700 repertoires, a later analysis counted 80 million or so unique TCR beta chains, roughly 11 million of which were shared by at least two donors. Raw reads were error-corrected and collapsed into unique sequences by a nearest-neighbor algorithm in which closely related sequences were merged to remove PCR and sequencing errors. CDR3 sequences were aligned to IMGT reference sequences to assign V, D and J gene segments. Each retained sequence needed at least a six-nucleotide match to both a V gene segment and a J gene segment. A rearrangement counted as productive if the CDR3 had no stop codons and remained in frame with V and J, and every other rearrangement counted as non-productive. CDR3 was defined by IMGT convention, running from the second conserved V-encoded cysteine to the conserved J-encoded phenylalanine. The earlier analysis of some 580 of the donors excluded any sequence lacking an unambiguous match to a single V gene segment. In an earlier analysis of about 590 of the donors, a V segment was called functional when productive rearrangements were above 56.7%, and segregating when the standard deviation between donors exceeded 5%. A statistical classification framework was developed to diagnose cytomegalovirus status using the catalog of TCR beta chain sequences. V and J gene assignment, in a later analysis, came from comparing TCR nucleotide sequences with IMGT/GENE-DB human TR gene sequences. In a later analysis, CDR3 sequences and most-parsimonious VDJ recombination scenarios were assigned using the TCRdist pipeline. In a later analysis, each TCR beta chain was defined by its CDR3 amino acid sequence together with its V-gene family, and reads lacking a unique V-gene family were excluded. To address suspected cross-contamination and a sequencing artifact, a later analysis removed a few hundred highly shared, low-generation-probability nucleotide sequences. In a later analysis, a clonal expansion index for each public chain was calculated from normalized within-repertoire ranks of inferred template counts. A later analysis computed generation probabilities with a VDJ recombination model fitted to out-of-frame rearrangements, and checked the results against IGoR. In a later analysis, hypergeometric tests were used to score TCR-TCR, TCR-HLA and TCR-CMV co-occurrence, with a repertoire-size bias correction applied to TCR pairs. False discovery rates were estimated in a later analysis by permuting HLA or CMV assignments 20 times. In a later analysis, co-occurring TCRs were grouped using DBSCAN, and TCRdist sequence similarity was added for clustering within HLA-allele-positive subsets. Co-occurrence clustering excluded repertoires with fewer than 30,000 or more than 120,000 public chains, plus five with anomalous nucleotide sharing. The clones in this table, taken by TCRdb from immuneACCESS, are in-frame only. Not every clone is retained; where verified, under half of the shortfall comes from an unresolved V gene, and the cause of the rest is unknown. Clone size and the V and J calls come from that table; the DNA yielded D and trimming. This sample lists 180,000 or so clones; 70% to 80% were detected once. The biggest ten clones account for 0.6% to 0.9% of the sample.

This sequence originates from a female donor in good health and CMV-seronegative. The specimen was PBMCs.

The CDR3 protein: CASSFRGRTYEQYF. The DNA reads as follows: TGTGCCAGCAGTTTCCGGGGGAGAACCTACGAGCAGTACTTC. The V and J genes are TRBV27 and TRBJ2-7; TRBD2 could be the D gene, as 6 bases match. The CDR3, from cysteine to phenylalanine, totals 14 residues. Of the read, only the CDR3 DNA is kept; its 42 bases are in frame from base 1. Trimming removed 3 bases from V and 2 bases from J, leaving 11 bases between the germline ends. From a lookup of the germline V gene (reference sequence), CDR1 and CDR2 are MNHEY and SMNVEV.